This T cell receptor beta chain was sequenced during a study of post-analysis software for immune sequencing data. Points from the study as a whole: Patients had higher frequencies than controls of roughly five TRBV segments, including TRBV5-6, TRBV5-1 and TRBV20-1.

Libraries were made from TCR beta cDNA, and they carried unique molecular identifiers. Using its own MiXCR run on the PCR reads, TCRdb lists one record per CDR3 protein. The data contain over 300,000 distinct CDR3 sequences, 30% to 45% of them singletons. As concerns this clonotype: Its antigen is still unknown.

With 3 bases clipped from V and 4 bases from J, the junction kept 8 bases outside the gene matches. The CDR3 is 15 residues long. The source is a girl under 18 with multiple sclerosis. This chain joins TRBV12-3 or TRBV12-4 and TRBJ2-5; 7 bases are shared with TRBD2. Sequencing was done on a sample of blood. The CDR3 sequence: CASSFQGSGGETQYF. For the CDR3, the DNA is TGTGCCAGCAGTTTTCAGGGTTCGGGAGGAGAGACCCAGTACTTC.